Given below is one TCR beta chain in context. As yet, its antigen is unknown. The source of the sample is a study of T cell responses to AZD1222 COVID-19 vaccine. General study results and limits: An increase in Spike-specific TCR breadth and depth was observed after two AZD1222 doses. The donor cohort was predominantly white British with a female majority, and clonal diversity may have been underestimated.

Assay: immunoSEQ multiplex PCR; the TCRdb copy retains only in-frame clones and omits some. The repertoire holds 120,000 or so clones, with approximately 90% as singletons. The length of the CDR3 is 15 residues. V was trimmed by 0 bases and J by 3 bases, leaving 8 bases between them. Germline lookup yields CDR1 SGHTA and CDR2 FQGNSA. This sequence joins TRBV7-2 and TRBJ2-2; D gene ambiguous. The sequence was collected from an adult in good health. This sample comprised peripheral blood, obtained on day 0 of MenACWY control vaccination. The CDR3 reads CASSLASLDTGELFF. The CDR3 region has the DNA TGTGCCAGCAGCTTAGCCAGCCTAGACACCGGGGAGCTGTTTTTT.